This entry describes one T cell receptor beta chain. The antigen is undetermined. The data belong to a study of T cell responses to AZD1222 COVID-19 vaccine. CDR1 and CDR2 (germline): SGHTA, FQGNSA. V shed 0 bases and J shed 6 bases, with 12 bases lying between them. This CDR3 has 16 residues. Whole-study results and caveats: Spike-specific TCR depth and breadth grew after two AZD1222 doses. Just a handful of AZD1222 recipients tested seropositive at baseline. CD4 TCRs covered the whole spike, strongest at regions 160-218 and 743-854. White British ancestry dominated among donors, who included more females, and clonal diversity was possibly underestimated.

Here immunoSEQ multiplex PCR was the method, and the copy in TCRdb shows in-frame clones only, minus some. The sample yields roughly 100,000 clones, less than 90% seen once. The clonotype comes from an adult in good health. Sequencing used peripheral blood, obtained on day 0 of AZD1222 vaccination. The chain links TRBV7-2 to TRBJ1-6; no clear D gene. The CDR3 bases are TGTGCCAGCAGCTTAGCTAGTTCAGTTATTAATTCACCCCTCCACTTT. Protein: CASSLASSVINSPLHF.